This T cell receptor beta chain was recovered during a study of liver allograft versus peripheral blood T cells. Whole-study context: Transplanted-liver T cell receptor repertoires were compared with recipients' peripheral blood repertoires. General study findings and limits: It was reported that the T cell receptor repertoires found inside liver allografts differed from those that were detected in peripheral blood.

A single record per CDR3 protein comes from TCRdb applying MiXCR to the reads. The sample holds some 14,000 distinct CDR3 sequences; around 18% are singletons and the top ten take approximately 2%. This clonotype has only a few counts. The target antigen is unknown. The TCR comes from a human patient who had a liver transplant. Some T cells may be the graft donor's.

The CDR3 sequence is CASSLRGGQHGYTF. The CDR3 DNA follows: TGTGCCAGCAGCTTAAGAGGGGGGCAGCATGGCTACACCTTC. The genes are TRBV11-2 and TRBJ1-2, with a tentative D call TRBD1 (6 bases). The germline V gene has CDR1 SGHAT and CDR2 FQNNGV. The germline V and J ends were trimmed by 2 bases and 6 bases, with 13 bases remaining between them. The CDR3 consists of 14 residues. The variable domain in full, completed from reference TRBV11-2 and TRBJ1-2, reads EAGVAQSPRYKIIEKRQSVAFWCNPISGHATLYWYQQILGQGPKLLIQFQNNGVVDDSQLPKDRFSAERLKGVDSTLKIQPAKLEDSAVYLCASSLRGGQHGYTFGSGTRLTVV.